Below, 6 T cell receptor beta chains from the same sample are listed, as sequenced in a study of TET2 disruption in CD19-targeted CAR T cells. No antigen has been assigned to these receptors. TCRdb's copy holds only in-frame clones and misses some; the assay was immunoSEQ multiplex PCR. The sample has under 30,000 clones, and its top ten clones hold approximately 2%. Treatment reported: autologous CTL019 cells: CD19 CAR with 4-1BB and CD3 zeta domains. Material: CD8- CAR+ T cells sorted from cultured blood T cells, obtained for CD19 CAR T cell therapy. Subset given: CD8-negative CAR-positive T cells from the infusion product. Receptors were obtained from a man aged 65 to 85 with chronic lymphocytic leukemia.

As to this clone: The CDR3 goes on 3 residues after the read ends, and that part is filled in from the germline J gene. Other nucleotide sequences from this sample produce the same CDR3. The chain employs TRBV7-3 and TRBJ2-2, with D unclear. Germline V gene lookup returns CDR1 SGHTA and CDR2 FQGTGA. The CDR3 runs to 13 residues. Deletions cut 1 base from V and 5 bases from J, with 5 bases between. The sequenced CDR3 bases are TGTGCCAGCAGCTTAAGAGCGACCGGGGAG. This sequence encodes CASSLRATGE. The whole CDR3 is CASSLRATGELFF.

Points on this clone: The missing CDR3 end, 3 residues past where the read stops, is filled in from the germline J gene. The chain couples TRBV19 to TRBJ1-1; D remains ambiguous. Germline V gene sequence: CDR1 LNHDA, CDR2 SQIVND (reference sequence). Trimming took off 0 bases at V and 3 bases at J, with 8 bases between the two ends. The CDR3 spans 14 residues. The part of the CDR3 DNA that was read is TGTGCCAGTAGTATAGATAAGCAGGACACTGAA. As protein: CASSIDKQDTE. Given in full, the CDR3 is CASSIDKQDTEAFF. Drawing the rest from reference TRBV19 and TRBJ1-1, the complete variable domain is DGGITQSPKYLFRKEGQNVTLSCEQNLNHDAMYWYRQDPGQGLRLIYYSQIVNDFQKGDIAEGYSVSREKKESFPLTVTSAQKNPTAFYLCASSIDKQDTEAFFGQGTRLTVV.

The covered CDR3 bases are TGTGCCAGCAGCCAAGGTTCCTCGACTAGCGGGAACACCGGGGAG. Residues: CASSQGSSTSGNTGE. The whole CDR3 protein is CASSQGSSTSGNTGELFF. V is TRBV4-2 and J is TRBJ2-2; 9 nucleotides match TRBD2. The CDR3 end lies 3 residues beyond the end of the read and is filled in from the germline J gene. The germline gives CDR1 LGHNA, CDR2 YNFKEQ. Losses at the gene ends were 1 base for V and 1 base for J; bases not matched to a gene: 7. There are 18 residues in the CDR3.

The CDR3 protein is CASSLRTGEEKLFF. The covered CDR3 bases are TGCGCCAGCAGCCTCAGGACAGGGGAGGAAAAA. V and J are TRBV5-1 and TRBJ1-4; 9 bases are shared with TRBD1. The read halts 3 residues ahead of the CDR3 end, with the missing end drawn from the germline J gene. The CDR3 covers 14 residues. After removal of 4 bases from V and 8 bases from J, the junction contained 6 bases not matched to a gene. Looked up from germline, CDR1 is SGHRS and CDR2 is YFSETQ.

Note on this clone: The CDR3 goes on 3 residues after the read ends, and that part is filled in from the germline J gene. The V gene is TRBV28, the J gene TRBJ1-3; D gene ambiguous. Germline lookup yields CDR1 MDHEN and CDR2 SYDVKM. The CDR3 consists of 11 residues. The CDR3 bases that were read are TGTGCCAGCAGTCTTCAAGCGGGG. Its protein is CASSLQAG. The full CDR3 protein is CASSLQAGIYF.

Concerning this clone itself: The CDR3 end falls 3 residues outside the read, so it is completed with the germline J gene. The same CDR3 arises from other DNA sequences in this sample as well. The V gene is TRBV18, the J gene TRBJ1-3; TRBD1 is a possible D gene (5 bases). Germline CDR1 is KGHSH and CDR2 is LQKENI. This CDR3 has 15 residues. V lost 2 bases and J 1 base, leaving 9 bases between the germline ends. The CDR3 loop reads CASSPTQGSGNTIYF. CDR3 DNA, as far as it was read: TGTGCCAGCTCACCAACTCAGGGTTCTGGAAACACC.